The T cell receptor (beta chain) described here comes from a study of human CD8 memory T cell subsets. Production of TCR beta libraries used UMI-labeled 5' RACE as the method. TCRdb re-called the 5' RACE reads and catalogs CDR3 proteins one per entry, DNA excluded. The record lists roughly 18,000 distinct CDR3 sequences, of which the ten most abundant hold less than 5.5%. The germline V gene encodes CDR1 DFQATT and CDR2 SNEGSKA (reference sequence). CDR3 size: 17 residues. Sequenced: CD8+ T cells from PBMCs. The chain is built from TRBV20-1 and TRBJ2-2; the TRBD1 assignment by TCRdb is unverifiable without DNA. This TCR derives from a human donor in good health. CDR3 loop: CSVSGTVSPSNTGELFF.